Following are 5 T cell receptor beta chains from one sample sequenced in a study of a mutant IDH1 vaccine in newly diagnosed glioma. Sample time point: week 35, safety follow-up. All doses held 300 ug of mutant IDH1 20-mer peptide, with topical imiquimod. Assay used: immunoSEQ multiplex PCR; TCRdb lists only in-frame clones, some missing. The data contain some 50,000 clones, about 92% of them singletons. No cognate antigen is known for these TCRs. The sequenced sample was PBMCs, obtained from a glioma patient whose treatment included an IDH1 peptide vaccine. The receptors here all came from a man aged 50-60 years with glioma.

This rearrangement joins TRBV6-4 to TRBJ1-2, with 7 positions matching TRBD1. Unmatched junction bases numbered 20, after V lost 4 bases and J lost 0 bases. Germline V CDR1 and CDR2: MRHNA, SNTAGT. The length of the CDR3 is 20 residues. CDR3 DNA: TGTGCCAGCAGTGTCACTACCCCAACATCGGACAGGACCCCTAACTATGGCTACACCTTC. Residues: CASSVTTPTSDRTPNYGYTF.

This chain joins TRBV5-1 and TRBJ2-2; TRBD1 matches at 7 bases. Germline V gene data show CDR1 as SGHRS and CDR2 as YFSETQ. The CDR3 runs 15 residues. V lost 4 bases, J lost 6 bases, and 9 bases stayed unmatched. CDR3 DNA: TGCGCCAGCAGCCTACAGACAGGGTCGGCCGGGGAGCTGTTTTTT. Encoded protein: CASSLQTGSAGELFF. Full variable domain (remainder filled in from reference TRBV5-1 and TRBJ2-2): KAGVTQTPRYLIKTRGQQVTLSCSPISGHRSVSWYQQTPGQGLQFLFEYFSETQRNKGNFPGRFSGRQFSNSRSEMNVSTLELGDSALYLCASSLQTGSAGELFFGEGSRLTVL.

The CDR3 spells CASSQGLAGNTYEQYF. CDR3 DNA sequence: TGTGCCAGCAGCCAAGGTTTAGCGGGTAACACCTACGAGCAGTACTTC. The chain is built from TRBV4-2 and TRBJ2-7; 7 bases fit TRBD2. V trimming: 1 base; J trimming: 2 bases; junction bases outside the gene matches: 8. The length of the CDR3 is 16 residues. Germline CDR1 reads LGHNA; CDR2 reads YNFKEQ.

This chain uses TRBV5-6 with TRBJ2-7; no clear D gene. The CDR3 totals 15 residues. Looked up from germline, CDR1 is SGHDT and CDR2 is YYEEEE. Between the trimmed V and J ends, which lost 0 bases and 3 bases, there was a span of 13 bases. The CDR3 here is CASSLAAQDGYEQYF. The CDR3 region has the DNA TGTGCCAGCAGCTTGGCCGCTCAGGATGGCTACGAGCAGTACTTC. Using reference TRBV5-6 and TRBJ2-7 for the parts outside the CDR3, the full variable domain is DAGVTQSPTHLIKTRGQQVTLRCSPKSGHDTVSWYQQALGQGPQFIFQYYEEEERQRGNFPDRFSGHQFPNYSSELNVNALLLGDSALYLCASSLAAQDGYEQYFGPGTRLTVT.

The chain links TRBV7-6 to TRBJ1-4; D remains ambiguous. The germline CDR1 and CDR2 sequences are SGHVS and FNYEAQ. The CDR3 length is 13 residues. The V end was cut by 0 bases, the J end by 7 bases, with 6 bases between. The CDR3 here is CASSLALSEKLFF. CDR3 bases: TGTGCCAGCAGCTTAGCTTTGAGTGAAAAACTGTTTTTT.